The 11 T cell receptor beta chains given below trace back to one sample, sequenced in a study of early T cells in non-severe SARS-CoV-2 infection. TCRdb redid the calling of the 5' RACE reads with MiXCR, one entry per CDR3 protein. Of over 15,000 distinct CDR3 sequences listed, under 7% are singletons. Sequenced material: whole blood, taken at baseline. Receptors were obtained from an adult who was a healthcare worker with PCR-confirmed SARS-CoV-2 infection or an uninfected control (not recorded which).

This chain links TRBV20-1 with TRBJ2-1, with D tentatively TRBD2 (5 bases). The ends were cut back, 3 bases at V and 6 bases at J, with 15 bases in the middle. The CDR3 totals 14 residues. Looked up from germline, CDR1 is DFQATT and CDR2 is SNEGSKA (reference sequence). CDR3: CSASLEDWANEQFF. CDR3 in DNA: TGCAGTGCTAGTTTGGAGGATTGGGCCAATGAGCAGTTCTTC.

This clonotype was counted many times. This chain links TRBV18 with TRBJ1-2, with D possibly TRBD1 on 5 matching bases. The ends were cut back, 5 bases at V and 2 bases at J, with 9 bases in the middle. This CDR3 has 13 amino acids. The germline V gene encodes CDR1 KGHSH and CDR2 LQKENI. The CDR3 DNA reads TGTGCCAGCTCAGAAACAGGCAACTATGGCTACACCTTC. This translates into CASSETGNYGYTF.

This clonotype was counted only a few times. This chain connects TRBV19 to TRBJ1-2; TRBD1 matches 7 bases. Germline values: CDR1 LNHDA, CDR2 SQIVND (reference sequence). Unmatched junction bases numbered 4, after V lost 7 bases and J lost 2 bases. This CDR3 contains 13 residues. CDR3 residues: CASKDRTNYGYTF. DNA of the CDR3: TGTGCCAGTAAGGACAGGACGAACTATGGCTACACCTTC.

This clonotype was observed at least ten times. This chain uses TRBV6-1 with TRBJ1-4; TRBD1 matches 10 bases. The CDR3 loop spans 13 amino acids. Germline V lookup: CDR1 MNHNS, CDR2 SASEGT. V gave up 7 bases and J gave up 7 bases; unmatched junction bases: 3. CDR3 residues: CASTGQGFEKLFF. CDR3 DNA: TGTGCCAGCACGGGACAGGGGTTTGAAAAACTGTTTTTT.

The chain employs TRBV29-1 and TRBJ2-3; possibly TRBD1 for D (6 bases). Trimming left V 5 bases short and J 6 bases short, with 9 bases between. The CDR3 contains 11 residues. CDR1 SQVTM and CDR2 ANQGSEA come from the germline V gene. This CDR3 is CSVFTGDTQYF. CDR3 in DNA: TGCAGCGTTTTCACAGGGGATACGCAGTATTTT.

This clonotype was recorded at least ten times. The chain links TRBV27 to TRBJ1-5; D unresolved. V was clipped by 3 bases and J by 7 bases, with 4 bases between them. From germline, CDR1 is MNHEY and CDR2 SMNVEV (reference sequence). CDR3 length equals 11 residues. CDR3 DNA sequence: TGTGCCAGCAGTTTGTCCCAGCCCCAGCATTTT. This translates into CASSLSQPQHF.

This clonotype was counted at least ten times. The chain joins TRBV12-3 or TRBV12-4 to TRBJ1-3; 7 nucleotides line up with TRBD1. CDR3 length: 14 residues. The ends lost 6 bases at V and 2 bases at J; junction bases unmatched: 4. CDR3 loop: CASRTQGTGNTIYF. The CDR3 DNA reads TGTGCCAGCAGAACACAGGGGACTGGAAACACCATATATTTT.

This clonotype was seen only once. The rearrangement joins TRBV5-6 to TRBJ2-2, with 9 bases that match TRBD1. The germline V gene has CDR1 SGHDT and CDR2 YYEEEE. Unmatched junction bases numbered 14, after V lost 4 bases and J lost 4 bases. The length of the CDR3 is 18 residues. CDR3 nucleotide sequence: TGTGCCAGCAGCATAGGGACAGGGACCAAAGTCTCCACCGGGGAGCTGTTTTTT. Protein: CASSIGTGTKVSTGELFF.

The rearrangement joins TRBV30 to TRBJ1-1; D not certain. V shed 6 bases and J shed 0 bases, with 11 bases lying between them. The CDR3 is made up of 13 amino acids. Germline loops: CDR1 GTSNPN, CDR2 SVGIG (reference sequence). In DNA form, the CDR3 reads TGTGCCTGCTGGACGGGCATGAACACTGAAGCTTTCTTT. Amino acid sequence: CACWTGMNTEAFF.

In this sample, this clonotype turned up many times. The V call is TRBV7-9, the J call TRBJ2-7; 7 bases match TRBD1. Germline V gene sequence: CDR1 SEHNR, CDR2 FQNEAQ (reference sequence). This CDR3 has 13 amino acids. The trim removed 5 bases at V and 2 bases at J, leaving 3 bases unmatched. CDR3 sequence reads: CASSMGQPYEQYF. The CDR3 DNA reads TGTGCCAGCAGCATGGGACAGCCCTACGAGCAGTACTTC.

This clonotype was counted at least ten times. J is TRBJ2-1 and V is TRBV6-1; 7 bases line up with TRBD1. The trim removed 5 bases at V and 4 bases at J, leaving 8 bases unmatched. This CDR3 is built from 15 residues. CDR1 is MNHNS, CDR2 SASEGT, per germline. This CDR3 is CASSPWGQRYNEQFF. DNA for the CDR3: TGTGCCAGCAGTCCGTGGGGACAGCGGTACAATGAGCAGTTCTTC.